This paragraph covers one T cell receptor beta chain sequence. Its specificity is not known. Trimming removed 2 bases at V and 7 bases at J, with 14 bases between. Germline-derived CDR1 and CDR2 are SEHNR and FQNEAQ (reference sequence). This CDR3 region has 14 residues. The source of the sample is a study of immune cell composition in non-small cell lung cancer. Study outcomes and limitations: Top 10 clone scores and clonality were higher in squamous than adenocarcinoma. TIL tumour reactivity correlated with maximal tumour-associated clone frequency in adenocarcinoma. Clones >0.5% enriched in tumour were rarer in adenocarcinoma (around 33%) than squamous (75%).

Sequencing used immunoSEQ multiplex PCR; TCRdb keeps in-frame clones, though not all of them. The sample holds about 11,000 clones, about 60% seen once. The genes are TRBV7-9 and TRBJ2-5, with D possibly being TRBD1 (6 bases). The sequence was collected from a human donor with non-small cell lung cancer. The sample taken for sequencing was lung tumor tissue. For the CDR3, the DNA is TGTGCCAGCAGCTTATGGGGGCTCGGCGGGACCCAGTACTTC. Amino acid sequence: CASSLWGLGGTQYF.